This TCR beta chain was observed in a study of T cell changes during pregnancy in multiple sclerosis. Only in-frame clones appear in the TCRdb table, and some are missing; sequencing was by immunoSEQ multiplex PCR. This table holds around 42,000 clones, approximately 91% found once. Here the sequenced sample was CD4+ T cells from peripheral blood mononuclear cells, taken after pregnancy. The source is a female donor in good health, enrolled as a control in a pregnancy study.

CDR3 in DNA: TGTGCCAGCAGCTTAGTAGGGGTGGGCAGGGTGTATGGGGCCAACGTCCTGACTTTC. It encodes CASSLVGVGRVYGANVLTF. This rearrangement joins TRBV11-2 to TRBJ2-6; possibly TRBD1 for D (5 bases). The CDR3 covers 19 residues. The germline CDR1 and CDR2 sequences are SGHAT and FQNNGV. V was cut by 1 base and J by 3 bases, with 19 bases left in between.